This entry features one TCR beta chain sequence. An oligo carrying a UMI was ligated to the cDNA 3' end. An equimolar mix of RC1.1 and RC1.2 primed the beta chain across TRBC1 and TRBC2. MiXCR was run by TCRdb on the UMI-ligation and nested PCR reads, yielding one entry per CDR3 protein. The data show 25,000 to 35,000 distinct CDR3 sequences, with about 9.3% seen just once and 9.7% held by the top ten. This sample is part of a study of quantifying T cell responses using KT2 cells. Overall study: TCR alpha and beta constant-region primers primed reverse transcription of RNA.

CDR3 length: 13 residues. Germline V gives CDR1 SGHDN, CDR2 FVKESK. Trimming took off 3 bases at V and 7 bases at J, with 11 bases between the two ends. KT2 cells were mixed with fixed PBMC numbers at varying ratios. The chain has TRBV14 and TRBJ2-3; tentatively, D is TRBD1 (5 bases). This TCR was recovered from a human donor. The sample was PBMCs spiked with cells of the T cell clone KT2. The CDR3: CASSHLTEHTQYF. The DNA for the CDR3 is TGTGCCAGCAGCCACCTGACAGAACATACGCAGTATTTT.